A selection of T cell receptor beta chains follows, all from one sample in a study of cytomegalovirus exposure and HLA in healthy donors. Assay used: immunoSEQ multiplex PCR; TCRdb lists only in-frame clones, some missing. The sample consists of 95,000 to 100,000 clones, approximately 85% of them appearing once. The sample comprised PBMCs. The origin of the receptors is a man aged 25 to 40 in good health and CMV-seronegative. CDR3s include the opening cysteine and the closing phenylalanine or tryptophan.

TRBV7-9	TRBJ2-3	CASSLAAGARDTQYF
TRBV6-1	TRBJ2-7	CASSEASRGEQYF
TRBV7-9	TRBJ1-2	CASTPGRGSYGYTF
TRBV19	TRBJ1-5	CASSRRGSQPQHF
TRBV28	TRBJ2-1	CASSRPGGYNEQFF
TRBV19	TRBJ2-4	CASMESVKNIQYF
TRBV6-5	TRBJ2-5	CASLSPNGETQYF
TRBV25-1	TRBJ2-2	CASNGNTGELFF
TRBV14	TRBJ2-5	CASSQNRGRGETQYF
TRBV6-5	TRBJ1-5	CASSRGDYSNQPQHF
TRBV9	TRBJ2-3	CASSVGQGRDTQYF
TRBV5-1	TRBJ2-5	CASTPGTSGTQETQYF
TRBV21-1	TRBJ2-2	CASRILATEDTGELFF
TRBV7-5	TRBJ2-3	CVRSLIDPGAYTDTQYF
TRBV30	TRBJ1-1	CAWRPTYGTRNTEAFF
TRBV30	TRBJ2-5	CARRTSGAKETQYF
TRBV6-4	TRBJ1-1	CASRPRGQGNTEAFF
TRBV18	TRBJ2-7	CASSPQGKVYEQYF
TRBV15	TRBJ1-3	CATRPEGDRESPGGNTIYF
TRBV30	TRBJ1-2	CAWGDRQGAYGYTF
TRBV4-2	TRBJ2-3	CAPLVSTDTQYF
TRBV6-6	TRBJ1-4	CASSYNGQGREKLFF
TRBV4-3	TRBJ2-7	CASSQDRIGTGGIYEQYF
TRBV10-3	TRBJ1-1	CAISESEGAGTEAFF
TRBV9	TRBJ1-1	CASSGAPDRVTEAFF
TRBV2	TRBJ1-1	CASTARGQSSNSNTEAFF
TRBV4-3	TRBJ2-3	CASSPTERELPGGKGTQYF
TRBV5-6	TRBJ2-2	CASSSLGGYGTGELFF
TRBV14	TRBJ2-7	CASSHPGTGVSYEQYF
TRBV6-1	TRBJ1-5	CASTRADEGGQPQHF
TRBV5-4	TRBJ1-2	CASSLGGQNYGYTF
TRBV19	TRBJ2-1	CASRSTSGSSYNEQFF
TRBV11-3	TRBJ2-3	CASSLNSADTQYF
TRBV7-8	TRBJ2-5	CASSYQGRGQETQYF
TRBV5-4	TRBJ2-7	CASSLTRDTYEQYF
TRBV19	TRBJ2-3	CASGRAGDTQYF
TRBV13	TRBJ2-3	CASSSPTGELGGDTQYF
TRBV2	TRBJ2-1	CASTGGRRPGYNEQFF
TRBV29-1	TRBJ2-7	CSVGSGGYEQYF
TRBV7-2	TRBJ2-7	CASSPVGRLAEYYEQYF
TRBV19	TRBJ2-3	CASSMWRGGPTDTQYF
TRBV29-1	TRBJ2-6	CSVGTAISGANVLTF
TRBV11-1	TRBJ1-2	CASSATVNYGYTF
TRBV27	TRBJ2-1	CASSLSLRDEQFF
TRBV27	TRBJ2-7	CASRDTSYEQYF
TRBV7-2	TRBJ2-1	CASSLLQLNEQFF
TRBV14	TRBJ2-5	CASSQDSINLLQETQYF
TRBV6-1	TRBJ2-7	CASSGYRGRRSEDEQYF
TRBV7-9	TRBJ2-3	CASSHLAGLTDTQYF
TRBV21-1	TRBJ1-4	CASSLRDRGSIVNEKLFF
TRBV28	TRBJ2-7	CASSWGGGYNEQYF
TRBV10-3	TRBJ2-3	CAISEGLADGTDTQYF
TRBV5-1	TRBJ2-5	CASSLIPPTTGGREKETQYF
TRBV5-1	TRBJ1-1	CASSLDRNTEAFF